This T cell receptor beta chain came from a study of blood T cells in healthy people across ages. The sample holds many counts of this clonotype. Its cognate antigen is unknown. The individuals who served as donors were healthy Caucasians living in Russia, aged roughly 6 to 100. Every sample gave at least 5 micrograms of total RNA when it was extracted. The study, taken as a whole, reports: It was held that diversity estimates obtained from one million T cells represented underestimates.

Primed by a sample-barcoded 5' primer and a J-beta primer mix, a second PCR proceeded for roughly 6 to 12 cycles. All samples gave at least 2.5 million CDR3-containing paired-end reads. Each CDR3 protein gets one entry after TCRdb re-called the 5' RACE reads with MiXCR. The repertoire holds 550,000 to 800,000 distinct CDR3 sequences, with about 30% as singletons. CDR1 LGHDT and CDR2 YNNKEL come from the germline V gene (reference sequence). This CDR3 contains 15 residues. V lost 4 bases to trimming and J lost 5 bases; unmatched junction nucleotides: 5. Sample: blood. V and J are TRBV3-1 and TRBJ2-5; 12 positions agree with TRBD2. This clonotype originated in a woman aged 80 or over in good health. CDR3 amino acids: CASSRGLAGFETQYF. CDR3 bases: TGTGCCAGCAGCCGAGGACTAGCGGGGTTCGAGACCCAGTACTTC.